These T cell receptor beta chains were read from a single sample in a study of PD-1 blockade in mismatch repair-deficient tumors. The data were produced by immunoSEQ multiplex PCR, yet TCRdb's version contains in-frame clones alone and is incomplete. The sample holds roughly 15,000 clones, under 90% seen once. Their antigens are not known. This specimen consisted of cells cultured in vitro, obtained from a patient treated with pembrolizumab. These receptors were obtained from an adult with mismatch repair-deficient cancer. Each CDR3 is given with its conserved first and last residue. D genes are given only for firm matches. The size entry is marked missing in some rows and otherwise reads once, few, many or a size class.

j_call: TRBJ2-7
v_call: TRBV5-1
d_call: TRBD1
clone_size: -
cdr3_nt: TGCGCCAGCAGCTCGCGTCCACCGGGACAGGGGATGACCTACGAGCAGTACTTC
cdr3_aa: CASSSRPPGQGMTYEQYF

j_call: TRBJ2-7
v_call: TRBV19
d_call: TRBD1
clone_size: -
cdr3_nt: TGTGCCAGTAGTGTGGGACAGGGGGCCTCCGAGCAGTACTTC
cdr3_aa: CASSVGQGASEQYF

j_call: TRBJ2-3
v_call: TRBV28
d_call: -
clone_size: -
cdr3_nt: TGTGCCAGCAGGCCCCCGGGGAGCACAGATACGCAGTATTTT
cdr3_aa: CASRPPGSTDTQYF

j_call: TRBJ2-1
v_call: TRBV6-1
d_call: TRBD2
clone_size: -
cdr3_nt: TGTGCCAGCAGTGAGCGGGAGCTTTCCTACAATGAGCAGTTCTTC
cdr3_aa: CASSERELSYNEQFF

j_call: TRBJ2-7
v_call: TRBV6-1
d_call: TRBD2
clone_size: -
cdr3_nt: TGTGCCAGCAGTCGAACCGGGACTAGCGTCTACGAGCAGTACTTC
cdr3_aa: CASSRTGTSVYEQYF

j_call: TRBJ1-2
v_call: TRBV6-5
d_call: TRBD1
clone_size: -
cdr3_nt: TGTGCCGTCGGTCGACAGGGGAACTATGGCTACACCTTC
cdr3_aa: CAVGRQGNYGYTF

j_call: TRBJ1-2
v_call: TRBV28
d_call: -
clone_size: -
cdr3_nt: TGTGCCAGCAGTTTCGACCAGGGCTCTGGCTACACCTTC
cdr3_aa: CASSFDQGSGYTF

j_call: TRBJ2-7
v_call: TRBV2
d_call: -
clone_size: -
cdr3_nt: TGTGCCAGCGGGGGGTTACAGCAATCCTACGAGCAGTACTTC
cdr3_aa: CASGGLQQSYEQYF

j_call: TRBJ1-1
v_call: TRBV2
d_call: -
clone_size: once
cdr3_nt: TGTGCCAGCAGAAAGGGACAGAACACTGAAGCTTTCTTT
cdr3_aa: CASRKGQNTEAFF

j_call: TRBJ2-3
v_call: TRBV2
d_call: TRBD1
clone_size: -
cdr3_nt: TGTGCCAGCAGGGGGACAGGGGGCACAGATACGCAGTATTTT
cdr3_aa: CASRGTGGTDTQYF

j_call: TRBJ2-1
v_call: TRBV15
d_call: TRBD2
clone_size: -
cdr3_nt: TGTGCCACCAGCAGAGATCTTGGGCTAGCGGATCCTAATGAGCAGTTCTTC
cdr3_aa: CATSRDLGLADPNEQFF

j_call: TRBJ1-1
v_call: TRBV5-1
d_call: -
clone_size: -
cdr3_nt: TGCGCCAGCAGCTTGACAGACAACACTGAAGCTTTCTTT
cdr3_aa: CASSLTDNTEAFF

j_call: TRBJ2-2
v_call: TRBV27
d_call: -
clone_size: -
cdr3_nt: TGTGCCAGCAGTTTGTGGAGCAGGGAGGCCGGGGAGCTGTTTTTT
cdr3_aa: CASSLWSREAGELFF

j_call: TRBJ1-2
v_call: TRBV6-5
d_call: TRBD1
clone_size: -
cdr3_nt: TGTGCCAGCAGTTACTCGACAGGGAGGGATGGCTACACCTTC
cdr3_aa: CASSYSTGRDGYTF

j_call: TRBJ1-4
v_call: TRBV7-3
d_call: -
clone_size: -
cdr3_nt: TGTGCCAGCAGATCACCCCGACGGGCCCTCCAAAAACTGTTTTTT
cdr3_aa: CASRSPRRALQKLFF

j_call: TRBJ2-1
v_call: TRBV19
d_call: -
clone_size: -
cdr3_nt: TGTGCCAGTAGTGAGACAGGTTCCTACAATGAGCAGTTCTTC
cdr3_aa: CASSETGSYNEQFF

j_call: TRBJ2-7
v_call: TRBV5-5
d_call: -
clone_size: -
cdr3_nt: TGTGCCAGCAGCTTGGGAGGGGTTGACGAGCAGTACTTC
cdr3_aa: CASSLGGVDEQYF

j_call: TRBJ1-1
v_call: TRBV7-6
d_call: -
clone_size: -
cdr3_nt: TGTGCCAGCAGCTTAGTTATGGGGATGAACACTGAAGCTTTCTTT
cdr3_aa: CASSLVMGMNTEAFF

j_call: TRBJ1-5
v_call: TRBV30
d_call: TRBD1
clone_size: -
cdr3_nt: TGTGCCTGGAGTGAGGGACAGGGAGTCTTTGACGTCAATCAGCCCCAGCATTTT
cdr3_aa: CAWSEGQGVFDVNQPQHF

j_call: TRBJ2-7
v_call: TRBV27
d_call: TRBD1
clone_size: -
cdr3_nt: TGTGCCAGCAGTGGGTCCGGACAGGGAGGCGAGCAGTACTTC
cdr3_aa: CASSGSGQGGEQYF

j_call: TRBJ2-7
v_call: TRBV27
d_call: -
clone_size: -
cdr3_nt: TGTGCCAGCAGGCTAAAGGCCCCCGGCGGGATCACCTACGAGCAGTACTTC
cdr3_aa: CASRLKAPGGITYEQYF

j_call: TRBJ2-7
v_call: TRBV9
d_call: TRBD1
clone_size: medium-sized
cdr3_nt: TGTGCCAGCAGCCAGGGGACAGGGTTCGACGAGCAGTACTTC
cdr3_aa: CASSQGTGFDEQYF

j_call: TRBJ1-1
v_call: TRBV18
d_call: -
clone_size: -
cdr3_nt: TGTGCCAGCTCACAAGGGGAGTTTAACACTGAAGCTTTCTTT
cdr3_aa: CASSQGEFNTEAFF

j_call: TRBJ2-1
v_call: TRBV9
d_call: TRBD2
clone_size: few
cdr3_nt: TGTGCCAGCAGTGACGGACTAGCGGCGAACAATGAGCAGTTCTTC
cdr3_aa: CASSDGLAANNEQFF

j_call: TRBJ1-4
v_call: TRBV28
d_call: -
clone_size: -
cdr3_nt: TGTGCCAGCAATTTAGACGGGCCCCGGCTGGGAAAACTGTTTTTT
cdr3_aa: CASNLDGPRLGKLFF

j_call: TRBJ1-1
v_call: TRBV27
d_call: TRBD1
clone_size: few
cdr3_nt: TGTGCCAGCAGTTTATATCAGGGGGTGGTTTGGACTGAAGCTTTCTTT
cdr3_aa: CASSLYQGVVWTEAFF